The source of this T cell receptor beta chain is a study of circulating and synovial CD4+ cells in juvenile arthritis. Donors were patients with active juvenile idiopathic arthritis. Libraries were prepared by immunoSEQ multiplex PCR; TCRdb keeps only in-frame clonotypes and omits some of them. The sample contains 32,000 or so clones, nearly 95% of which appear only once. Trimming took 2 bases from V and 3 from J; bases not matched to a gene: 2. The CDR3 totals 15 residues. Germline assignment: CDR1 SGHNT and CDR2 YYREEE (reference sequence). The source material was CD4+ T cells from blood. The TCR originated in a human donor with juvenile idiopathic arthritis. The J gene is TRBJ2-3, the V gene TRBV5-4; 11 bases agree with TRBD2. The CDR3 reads CASSFSGRGTDTQYF. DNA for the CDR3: TGTGCCAGCAGCTTTAGCGGGAGGGGGACAGATACGCAGTATTTT.